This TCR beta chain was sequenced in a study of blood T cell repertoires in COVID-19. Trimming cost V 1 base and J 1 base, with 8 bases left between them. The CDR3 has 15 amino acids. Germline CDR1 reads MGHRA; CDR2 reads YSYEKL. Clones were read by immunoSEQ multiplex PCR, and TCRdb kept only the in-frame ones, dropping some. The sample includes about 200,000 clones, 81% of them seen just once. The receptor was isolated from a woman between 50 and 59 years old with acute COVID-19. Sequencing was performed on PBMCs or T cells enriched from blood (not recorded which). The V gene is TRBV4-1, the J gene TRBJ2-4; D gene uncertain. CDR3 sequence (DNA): TGCGCCAGCAGCCAAGTTGGCCAGGCCAAAAACATTCAGTACTTC. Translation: CASSQVGQAKNIQYF.